The clone carrying this T cell receptor gamma chain is judged medium-sized (0.01 to 0.1%). Its antigen is not identified. The junction had 3 bases not matched to a gene; V was cut back by 4 bases and J by 6 bases. Germline V CDR1 and CDR2: VTNTFY, YDVSTARD (reference sequence). The CDR3 has 11 residues. Sequences come from RNA converted to cDNA by reverse transcription. Multiplex PCR used pooled V-gene forward primers and a constant-region reverse primer to amplify CDR3s. TCRdb re-called the multiplex PCR reads using CATT. The table includes about 27,000 gamma-chain clones, around a fifth detected once. The data were obtained in a study of Vδ1+ human thymocytes. Alphabeta T cells were depleted, then CD3+ Vdelta1+ Vdelta2- thymocytes were FACS-sorted. Between roughly 97% and 99.6% of sorted thymocytes were Vdelta1+. The study, taken as a whole, reports: In the thymus, TRG and TRD repertoires looked highly polyclonal with Gaussian CDR3 lengths. About 20% of thymic delta-chain sequences were Vdelta2, with few Vdelta3, unlike blood Vdelta1+ controls.

The source material was Vdelta1+ gamma-delta thymocytes from the thymus. Described subset: FACS-sorted CD3+ TCRalphabeta- TCRVdelta1+ TCRVdelta2- thymocytes. This chain uses TRGV3 with TRGJ1 or TRGJ2. The clonotype comes from a boy in the first two years of life who had congenital heart surgery. CDR3 nucleotide sequence: TGTGCCACCTGGGAAGGTTATAAGAAACTCTTT. Protein product: CATWEGYKKLF.